This T cell receptor beta chain was recorded in a study of cytomegalovirus exposure and HLA in healthy donors. Trimming shortened V by 5 bases and J by 1 base, and 14 bases separated the two germline ends. The CDR3 is 15 amino acids. Germline V CDR1 and CDR2: MGHDK, SYGVNS. Among the roughly 120 subjects of the validation cohort, separate from the approximately 700-subject first cohort, were the donors. Some clones are missing from TCRdb's copy, which holds only in-frame ones; the method was immunoSEQ multiplex PCR. Of some 150,000 clones detected, roughly 84% appear once; the ten largest clones hold 2.1%. Study-level results: A classifier reportedly called cytomegalovirus status with high sensitivity and specificity. The investigators catalogued 164 TCR beta chains as cytomegalovirus-associated.

As for this clone: Antigen: not known.

Sequenced material: PBMCs. V and J are TRBV25-1 and TRBJ2-5; no reliable D call. This receptor was taken from a human donor in good health. CDR3 in amino acids: CASSPPRLSQETQYF. The DNA for the CDR3 is TGTGCCAGCAGTCCCCCCAGGCTGAGCCAAGAGACCCAGTACTTC.